Following are 18 T cell receptor beta chains from one sample sequenced in a study of T cell clonotyping in hematopoietic cell transplantation. TCRdb's table, derived via immunoSEQ multiplex PCR, lists solely in-frame clones and lacks some. The sample shows fewer than 80,000 clones, around 94% of them seen only once. The source material was peripheral blood mononuclear cells. The receptors were gathered from a man aged 50 to 60 in good health. Some clones in this sample may be carry-over from other donors' samples.

The chain recombines TRBV6-5 with TRBJ1-4; no firm D call. Trimming took 0 bases from V and 7 from J, leaving 9 bases between them. Germline V gene data show CDR1 as MNHEY and CDR2 as SVGAGI. This CDR3 has 14 residues. The CDR3 loop reads CASSYSVYGEKLFF. CDR3 sequence (DNA): TGTGCCAGCAGTTACTCGGTTTACGGTGAAAAACTGTTTTTT.

On this clone itself: The sample has other DNA sequences that encode this CDR3 too. The chain links TRBV2 to TRBJ2-7; D not resolved. The length of the CDR3 is 12 residues. Trimming cost V 6 bases and J 5 bases, with 11 bases left between them. CDR1 SNHLY and CDR2 FYNNEI come from the germline V gene. This CDR3 is CASSVDDNEQYF. CDR3 coding DNA: TGTGCCAGCAGCGTGGACGATAACGAGCAGTACTTC.

The rearrangement uses TRBV7-2 and TRBJ2-2; either TRBD1 or TRBD2 may fit D (6 bases each). Germline CDR1 is SGHTA and CDR2 is FQGNSA. The CDR3 has 14 residues. Trimming pared 8 bases from V and 6 bases from J, leaving 16 bases between. Written as DNA, the CDR3 is TGTGCCAGCGGCGGAAACCGGGGGCCCGGGGAGCTGTTTTTT. The encoded protein is CASGGNRGPGELFF.

This chain connects TRBV14 to TRBJ2-6; tentatively, D is TRBD2 (5 bases). CDR1 and CDR2 from the germline V gene are SGHDN and FVKESK. The V and J ends lost 3 bases and 2 bases respectively, with 23 bases between them. The CDR3 is made up of 20 amino acids. The CDR3 DNA follows: TGTGCCAGCAGCCAGTATAACTCCGGGATTTTTAGGCCTGGGGCCAACGTCCTGACTTTC. Its translation: CASSQYNSGIFRPGANVLTF.

The chain is built from TRBV4-1 and TRBJ1-1; D unresolved. CDR3 length: 13 amino acids. V was shortened by 0 bases and J by 4 bases, with 6 bases between the two germline ends. Germline V lookup: CDR1 MGHRA, CDR2 YSYEKL. CDR3: CASSQEPATEAFF. CDR3 nucleotide sequence: TGCGCCAGCAGCCAAGAGCCCGCCACTGAAGCTTTCTTT.

This clone was found once. CDR3 sequence reads: CSVRSSYEQYF. The CDR3, as DNA: TGCAGCGTCCGGTCGTCCTACGAGCAGTACTTC. The chain uses TRBV29-1 and TRBJ2-7, with unresolved D. Trimming removed 6 bases from V and 1 base from J, with 7 bases in between. The CDR3 covers 11 residues. Per germline, CDR1 SQVTM and CDR2 ANQGSEA.

This chain connects TRBV2 to TRBJ2-7; D gene uncertain. From germline, CDR1 is SNHLY and CDR2 FYNNEI. The length of the CDR3 is 13 residues. V dropped 4 bases and J dropped 3 bases, with 10 bases sitting between them. The CDR3 sequence: CASSVQTVYEQYF. The CDR3 DNA follows: TGTGCCAGCAGTGTTCAAACGGTCTACGAGCAGTACTTC.

The DNA for the CDR3 is TGTGCCAGCAGCTTATCTTCTATCTCTGGAAACACCATATATTTT. Protein sequence: CASSLSSISGNTIYF. J is TRBJ1-3 and V is TRBV11-3; D call uncertain. The V gene lost 2 bases and the J gene lost 0 bases, with 8 bases spanning the gap. The germline V gene has CDR1 SGHNT and CDR2 YENEEA. This CDR3 has 15 residues.

This sequence joins TRBV28 and TRBJ2-7; 8 bases agree with TRBD2. The CDR3 is 14 residues long. J lost 3 bases, V lost 4 bases, and 5 bases had no gene match. Germline V gene lookup returns CDR1 MDHEN and CDR2 SYDVKM. CDR3 sequence: CASSSGLALYEQYF. DNA of the CDR3: TGTGCCAGCAGTTCCGGACTAGCTCTCTACGAGCAGTACTTC.

The genes are TRBV28 and TRBJ2-3; D gene unclear. Trimming removed 2 bases at V and 8 bases at J, with 8 bases between. The CDR3 loop spans 12 amino acids. Germline assignment: CDR1 MDHEN and CDR2 SYDVKM. The chain's CDR3 is CASSLVGSTQYF. As DNA, the CDR3 is TGTGCCAGCAGTTTAGTGGGAAGTACGCAGTATTTT.

This clone showed up just once. The V call is TRBV15, the J call TRBJ2-7, with D possibly TRBD1 on 6 matching bases. V was cut by 0 bases and J by 5 bases, with 14 bases left in between. Germline loops: CDR1 LNHNV, CDR2 YYDKDF (reference sequence). The CDR3 runs 15 residues. The DNA for the CDR3 is TGTGCCACCAGCAGAGATTCAGGGGCAACAAACGAGCAGTACTTC. This gives the protein CATSRDSGATNEQYF.

V usage is TRBV7-9 and J usage is TRBJ2-5; D may be TRBD1 (6 bases). The germline CDR1 and CDR2 sequences are SEHNR and FQNEAQ (reference sequence). The CDR3 totals 14 residues. Trimming took 5 bases from V and 8 from J, leaving 18 bases between them. CDR3 nucleotide sequence: TGTGCCAGCAGCCTAGAACAGGGTTCTCGTACCCAGTACTTC. Encoded protein: CASSLEQGSRTQYF.

J is TRBJ2-7 and V is TRBV25-1; 16 positions agree with TRBD2. The J segment lost 6 bases and the V segment lost 5 bases, leaving 7 bases of the junction unmatched. CDR3 size: 16 residues. Germline-derived CDR1 and CDR2 are MGHDK and SYGVNS. Here the CDR3 reads CASSLGTSGRVSEQYF. The CDR3 DNA reads as TGTGCCAGCAGTTTGGGGACTAGCGGGAGGGTCTCCGAGCAGTACTTC.

The CDR3 spells CASSYSDREVSYTF. CDR3 coding DNA: TGTGCCAGCAGTTATTCGGACAGGGAAGTGTCCTACACCTTC. The chain recombines TRBV6-5 with TRBJ1-2, with 8 nucleotides matching TRBD1. The CDR3 contains 14 residues. Trimming removed 3 bases from V and 10 bases from J; junction bases left unmatched: 10. Per the germline V gene, CDR1 is MNHEY and CDR2 is SVGAGI.

The chain is built from TRBV15 and TRBJ1-3; D not certain. Trimming stripped 3 bases from V and 1 base from J, with 13 bases between. Germline V gene sequence: CDR1 LNHNV, CDR2 YYDKDF (reference sequence). The CDR3 runs to 16 residues. CDR3 coding DNA: TGTGCCACCAGCAGGTGGGATATCTCATCTGGAAACACCATATATTTT. Translation: CATSRWDISSGNTIYF.

This clone was recorded only once. Other DNA sequences of this sample code for an identical CDR3. The gene calls are TRBV29-1 and TRBJ2-7; D is unclear. V lost 1 base to trimming and J lost 3 bases, with 7 bases between them. Germline CDR1 reads SQVTM; CDR2 reads ANQGSEA. The CDR3 has 12 amino acids. In DNA, the CDR3 is TGCAGCGTTGAAGTAGCTGACTACGAGCAGTACTTC. This codes for CSVEVADYEQYF.

This clone was observed once. The gene calls are TRBV29-1 and TRBJ1-2; D remains unclear. The CDR3 is made up of 12 amino acids. Germline-derived CDR1 and CDR2 are SQVTM and ANQGSEA. Trimming left V 6 bases short and J 8 bases short, with 16 bases between. The CDR3 loop is CSVANRFGGYTF. As DNA, the CDR3 is TGCAGCGTGGCGAATAGGTTCGGAGGCTACACCTTC.

The chain couples TRBV7-2 to TRBJ1-1; D not resolved. This CDR3 contains 11 residues. V was shortened by 3 bases and J by 11 bases, with 10 bases between the two germline ends. Germline V gene sequence: CDR1 SGHTA, CDR2 FQGNSA. CDR3 sequence: CASSFGPRAFF. Here the CDR3 DNA reads TGTGCCAGCAGCTTTGGGCCAAGGGCTTTCTTT.